What follows are 24 T cell receptor beta chains derived from one specimen sequenced in a study of T cells after yellow fever vaccination. TCRdb called the 5' RACE reads again in MiXCR, with one record for every CDR3 protein. The sample records around 100,000 distinct CDR3 sequences, 8% to 9.5% being singletons. The material was CD8+ T cells sorted from PBMCs, obtained 45 days after the yellow fever booster vaccination. These receptors were taken from a man aged 25-45 years who received the YFV17D yellow fever vaccine.

The chain has TRBV6-2 or TRBV6-3 and TRBJ2-5; TRBD1 aligns across 7 bases. This CDR3 contains 14 residues. Looked up from germline, CDR1 is MNHEY and CDR2 is SVGEGT. Trimming cost V 7 bases and J 4 bases; bases outside gene matches: 9. As DNA, the CDR3 is TGTGCCAGCACCGACAGGGAAAGGGCAGAGACCCAGTACTTC. Translated: CASTDRERAETQYF.

This clonotype was counted ten times or more. The chain carries TRBV6-5 and TRBJ2-3; TRBD2 agrees at 13 bases. The CDR3 is 15 residues long. V lost 10 bases to trimming and J lost 1 base; unmatched junction nucleotides: 5. From germline, CDR1 is MNHEY and CDR2 SVGAGI. Here the CDR3 reads CATLGLAGGTDTQYF. CDR3 DNA: TGTGCCACGTTAGGACTAGCGGGAGGCACAGATACGCAGTATTTT.

This clonotype is medium-sized in the sample. The V call is TRBV25-1, the J call TRBJ1-5, with D possibly being TRBD1 (5 bases). The CDR3 is made up of 14 amino acids. The ends were cut back, 3 bases at V and 7 bases at J, with 13 bases in the middle. In germline, CDR1 is MGHDK, CDR2 SYGVNS. CDR3 sequence reads: CASSDQGLKQPQHF. CDR3 bases: TGTGCCAGCAGTGATCAGGGTCTGAAGCAGCCCCAGCATTTT.

The genes are TRBV20-1 and TRBJ2-7; 11 bases fit TRBD2. This CDR3 region has 13 residues. The germline CDR1 and CDR2 sequences are DFQATT and SNEGSKA (reference sequence). Germline trimming cut 8 bases from V and 4 bases from J; bases unmatched to any gene: 7. This CDR3 reads CSPIAGGPYEQYF. In nucleotides, the CDR3 is TGCAGTCCTATAGCGGGAGGGCCTTACGAGCAGTACTTC.

This clonotype was found many times. V is TRBV15 and J is TRBJ2-5; tentative D call: TRBD2 (6 bases). Germline V gene data show CDR1 as LNHNV and CDR2 as YYDKDF (reference sequence). The CDR3 is 12 amino acids. V lost 8 bases, J lost 3 bases, and 10 bases lay in between. CDR3 nucleotide sequence: TGTGCCACCCGGGACTTAGAAGAGACCCAGTACTTC. This codes for CATRDLEETQYF.

Note on this clonotype: Being one base from a much bigger clone, this may be a read error. No conserved phenylalanine or tryptophan ends this CDR3, so it is likely a read error. The chain recombines TRBV12-3 or TRBV12-4 with TRBJ1-1; D unresolved. The CDR3 has 15 amino acids. The ends were cut back, 8 bases at V and 3 bases at J, with 19 bases in the middle. Here the CDR3 DNA reads TGTGCCAGCTCGTCTCGCGGATCGTTAGACACTGAAGCTTTCCTT. Translation gives CASSSRGSLDTEAFL.

As to this clonotype: A much larger clone is a single base away; this may be a read error. The CDR3 region is CASSLGGASLLDTQYF. CDR3 sequence (DNA): TGTGCCAGCAGTTTGGGTGGCGCAAGCCTGCTGGATACGCAGTATTTT. This rearrangement joins TRBV27 to TRBJ2-3; D call uncertain. This CDR3 is built from 16 residues. The germline V gene has CDR1 MNHEY and CDR2 SMNVEV (reference sequence). V lost 3 bases to trimming and J lost 6 bases, with 19 bases between them.

Ten or more counts support this clonotype. The CDR3 protein is CASSPLRGHRENEQFF. The CDR3 nucleotides are TGTGCCAGCAGCCCGCTCAGGGGCCACAGGGAGAATGAGCAGTTCTTC. The J gene is TRBJ2-1, the V gene TRBV5-6; TRBD1 might be the D (6 bases). Germline V gene sequence: CDR1 SGHDT, CDR2 YYEEEE. V lost 4 bases and J 7 bases, leaving 21 bases between the germline ends. The CDR3 has 16 residues.

This clonotype was seen ten or more times. The chain carries TRBV7-2 and TRBJ2-7, with D hard to call. This CDR3 has 14 amino acids. CDR1 and CDR2 from the germline V gene are SGHTA and FQGNSA. V lost 5 bases and J lost 5, with 16 bases in between. The CDR3 region is CASSHLLAPNEQYF. The CDR3 DNA reads as TGTGCCAGCAGCCATCTCCTGGCCCCCAACGAGCAGTACTTC.

As concerns this clonotype: A much larger clone differs from this one at a single base, so this may be a read error. The chain has TRBV12-3 or TRBV12-4 and TRBJ2-5; D possibly corresponds to TRBD2 (5 bases). This CDR3 spans 14 amino acids. The CDR3 reads CASSPRLYHETQYF. The CDR3 DNA sequence: TGTGCCAGCAGTCCGCGACTATACCATGAGACCCAGTACTTC.

This chain links TRBV11-1 with TRBJ2-2; D is undetermined. V gave up 4 bases and J gave up 1 base, with 13 bases separating them. Germline assignment: CDR1 SGHAT and CDR2 FQDESV (reference sequence). The CDR3 is 16 amino acids. The CDR3 reads CASSSPREWNTGELFF. CDR3 bases: TGTGCCAGCAGCTCCCCTCGAGAATGGAACACCGGGGAGCTGTTTTTT.

This clonotype was found many times. The genes are TRBV6-2 or TRBV6-3 and TRBJ2-7, with D uncertain. Germline assignment: CDR1 MNHEY and CDR2 SVGEGT. CDR3 size: 13 residues. V was clipped by 6 bases and J by 1 base, with 10 bases between them. CDR3 amino acids: CASRLWSSYEQYF. The DNA of the CDR3 is TGTGCCAGCAGGTTGTGGAGTTCCTACGAGCAGTACTTC.

There are many counts of this clonotype. The chain links TRBV12-3 or TRBV12-4 to TRBJ1-4; TRBD1 matches at 8 bases. V lost 9 bases, J lost 5 bases, and 11 bases stayed unmatched. This CDR3 spans 15 amino acids. CDR3 DNA sequence: TGTGCCAGTCAACTAAGCGGGACAGGAAATGAAAAACTGTTTTTT. This encodes CASQLSGTGNEKLFF.

This clonotype has at least ten counts. The chain has TRBV29-1 and TRBJ2-7; D is undetermined. The CDR3 covers 11 residues. Germline loops: CDR1 SQVTM, CDR2 ANQGSEA. V gave up 4 bases and J gave up 3 bases, with 7 bases separating them. The CDR3 nucleotides read TGCAGCGTTGGGGATGGCTACGAGCAGTACTTC. Its protein product is CSVGDGYEQYF.

This clonotype was observed many times. This rearrangement joins TRBV5-1 to TRBJ2-1, with 7 positions matching TRBD1. The V gene's germline CDR1 is SGHRS and CDR2 YFSETQ. Unmatched junction bases numbered 3, after V lost 4 bases and J lost 8 bases. The CDR3 loop spans 12 amino acids. CDR3 in amino acids: CASSLTGDEQFF. The CDR3 DNA reads TGCGCCAGCAGCCTTACAGGGGATGAGCAGTTCTTC.

On this clonotype itself: One base away lies a much larger clone, so this may be a sequencing read error. The chain links TRBV7-9 to TRBJ2-7; 7 bases are shared with TRBD1. Losses at the gene ends were 7 bases for V and 3 bases for J; bases not matched to a gene: 12. The germline gives CDR1 SEHNR, CDR2 FQNEAQ (reference sequence). The CDR3 sequence is 15 residues long. CDR3 region: CASNLDGTAHYEQYF. The CDR3 DNA reads TGTGCCAGCAACCTTGATGGGACAGCCCACTACGAGCAGTACTTC.

This clonotype was counted ten times or more. The rearrangement joins TRBV5-1 to TRBJ2-1; D gene ambiguous. The germline V gene has CDR1 SGHRS and CDR2 YFSETQ. The CDR3 spans 12 residues. Trimming took off 5 bases at V and 7 bases at J, with 10 bases between the two ends. The CDR3 region is CASRWGSNEQFF. The CDR3 coding sequence is TGCGCCAGCAGATGGGGAAGTAATGAGCAGTTCTTC.

A single count supports this clonotype. V is TRBV5-1 and J is TRBJ2-1, with D maybe TRBD2 (5 bases). Per germline, CDR1 SGHRS and CDR2 YFSETQ. The CDR3 loop spans 17 amino acids. V was cut by 3 bases and J by 4 bases, with 20 bases left in between. CDR3 nucleotide sequence: TGCGCCAGCAGCTCCAGGCTGCTCGGGGAACTTTACAATGAGCAGTTCTTC. Its protein product is CASSSRLLGELYNEQFF.

The J gene is TRBJ1-2, the V gene TRBV25-1, with D perhaps matching TRBD1 (6 bases). CDR1 and CDR2 from the germline V gene are MGHDK and SYGVNS. There are 14 residues in the CDR3. Trimming took off 6 bases at V and 8 bases at J, with 19 bases between the two ends. CDR3 sequence reads: CASREEGRGNGYTF. The CDR3 nucleotides are TGTGCCAGCAGGGAAGAGGGCAGGGGTAACGGCTACACCTTC.

This clonotype was observed many times. The chain is built from TRBV25-1 and TRBJ2-3; TRBD2 matches 10 bases. The CDR3 sequence is 16 residues long. With V trimmed by 0 bases and J by 1 base, 1 base remained unmatched. The germline V gene encodes CDR1 MGHDK and CDR2 SYGVNS. The CDR3 bases are TGTGCCAGCAGTGAATATGGGACTAGCGGCACAGATACGCAGTATTTT. This translates into CASSEYGTSGTDTQYF.

This clonotype was recorded many times. V usage is TRBV12-3 or TRBV12-4 and J usage is TRBJ2-7; a possible D gene is TRBD2 (5 bases). The CDR3 runs 13 residues. Between the trimmed V and J ends, which lost 7 bases and 7 bases, there was a span of 17 bases. The CDR3 region is CASTLGSTGEQYF. Here the CDR3 DNA reads TGTGCCAGCACCCTCGGCAGTACGGGGGAGCAGTACTTC.

The chain couples TRBV19 to TRBJ2-1, with D unresolved. CDR1 LNHDA and CDR2 SQIVND come from the germline V gene (reference sequence). This CDR3 is built from 15 residues. V dropped 5 bases and J dropped 0 bases, with 11 bases sitting between them. The CDR3 region has the DNA TGTGCCAGTAGTCCCAGGAGAAGCTCCTACAATGAGCAGTTCTTC. Protein: CASSPRRSSYNEQFF.

This clonotype was seen ten or more times. The chain uses TRBV7-8 and TRBJ2-3, with D possibly being TRBD1 or TRBD2 (5 bases each). CDR1 is SGHVS, CDR2 FQNEAQ, per germline. The CDR3 runs 16 residues. Trimming removed 4 bases at V and 2 bases at J, with 16 bases between. In DNA form, the CDR3 reads TGTGCCAGCAGCTCTCCGACTAAGACAGTCACAGATACGCAGTATTTT. Translating gives CASSSPTKTVTDTQYF.

This clonotype was seen many times. The chain uses TRBV7-8 and TRBJ2-3; 12 bases align to TRBD2. This CDR3 is built from 14 residues. With 5 bases clipped from V and 5 bases from J, the junction kept 2 bases outside the gene matches. Germline V gene lookup returns CDR1 SGHVS and CDR2 FQNEAQ. This CDR3 is CASSPTSGRDTQYF. CDR3 DNA sequence: TGTGCCAGCAGCCCGACTAGCGGGAGAGATACGCAGTATTTT.